Listed below are T cell receptor beta chains from one sample, sequenced in a study of shared clonotypes between healthy human individuals. This table comes from immunoSEQ multiplex PCR, and its TCRdb copy is limited to in-frame clones, with some not included. The table has under 750,000 clones, roughly 72% seen once; the top ten hold over 1.5%. Specimen: memory CD4+ T cells sorted from blood. The receptors shown here come from a woman in her twenties or thirties in good health. Each CDR3 is given with its conserved first and last residue. The D gene is left open where the match is weak. Only part of the rows carry a size: once, few, many, or a class if the clone is expanded.

j_call,clone_size,v_call,d_call,cdr3_nt,cdr3_aa
TRBJ1-1,-,TRBV11-1,-,TGTGCCAGCAGTTCAACCCTACATTCGAACACTGAAGCTTTCTTT,CASSSTLHSNTEAFF
TRBJ1-1,-,TRBV5-6,-,TGTGCCAGCAGCACGGGACTTCGGAACACTGAAGCTTTCTTT,CASSTGLRNTEAFF
TRBJ1-4,-,TRBV16,-,TGTGCCAGCACCAGACAGGCCGGGGATGAAAAACTGTTTTTT,CASTRQAGDEKLFF
TRBJ2-1,-,TRBV28,TRBD1,TGTGCCAGTAGCACCGGGATACAGGGGAATGAGCAGTTCTTC,CASSTGIQGNEQFF
TRBJ1-3,-,TRBV6-1,-,TGTGCCAGCAGTGAAGGGTGGACTGGAGCTTCTTCAAACACCATATATTTT,CASSEGWTGASSNTIYF
TRBJ1-2,-,TRBV5-1,-,TGCGCCAGCAGCTTGGGGACAGCGTTTAACTATGGCTACACCTTC,CASSLGTAFNYGYTF
TRBJ2-1,few,TRBV27,TRBD1,TGTGCCAGCCAACGGACAGGGTACAATGAGCAGTTCTTC,CASQRTGYNEQFF
TRBJ2-3,-,TRBV12-5,TRBD2,TGTGCTAGTGCCCGGACTAGCGGGAATACAGATACGCAGTATTTT,CASARTSGNTDTQYF
TRBJ1-5,-,TRBV6-5,TRBD1,TGTGCCAGCGGGGACAGGGGAGGGGACACGCCCCAGCATTTT,CASGDRGGDTPQHF
TRBJ2-7,-,TRBV9,-,TGTGCCAGCAGCGTTTCCAGGGGGAGGGACGAGCAGTACTTC,CASSVSRGRDEQYF
TRBJ2-5,-,TRBV6-1,-,TGTGCCAGCAGTGGTGTGGGGATTCGAGAGACCCAGTACTTC,CASSGVGIRETQYF
TRBJ1-5,-,TRBV6-6,-,TGTGCCAGCAGTTATGGGGGAAGTAATCAGCCCCAGCATTTT,CASSYGGSNQPQHF
TRBJ2-2,-,TRBV15,TRBD1,TGTGCCACCAGCAGAGTTCGGACAGGGGGTGACACCGGGGAGCTGTTTTTT,CATSRVRTGGDTGELFF
TRBJ2-7,few,TRBV5-4,TRBD1,TGTGCCAGCAGCTCTCGAGGACAGGGCGACGAGCAGTACTTC,CASSSRGQGDEQYF
TRBJ1-1,few,TRBV2,TRBD1,TGTGCCAGCAGGGGACAGGGAAGCACTGAAGCTTTCTTT,CASRGQGSTEAFF
TRBJ2-3,-,TRBV5-5,-,TGTGCCAGCAGCCCCCCCGCGCAGCGCAGCACAGATACGCAGTATTTT,CASSPPAQRSTDTQYF
TRBJ1-2,-,TRBV28,-,TGTGCCAGCAGTTCCCCAGGGCTATTCTATGGCTACACCTTC,CASSSPGLFYGYTF
TRBJ2-3,-,TRBV18,-,TGTGCCAGCTCACCATTTCCCCGGGGTAGTGAAGATACGCAGTATTTT,CASSPFPRGSEDTQYF
TRBJ2-3,-,TRBV5-8,TRBD2,TGTGCCAGCAGCCTCGGAGCGGGGAGCGGGAACACAGATACGCAGTATTTT,CASSLGAGSGNTDTQYF
TRBJ1-4,-,TRBV18,TRBD1,TGTGCCAGCTCATTCGGGTACAGGGGCGCAACTAATGAAAAACTGTTTTTT,CASSFGYRGATNEKLFF
TRBJ1-5,-,TRBV19,-,TGTGCCAGCAAGGACCATTCCCAGTTGAGCAATCAGCCCCAGCATTTT,CASKDHSQLSNQPQHF
TRBJ2-1,-,TRBV15,TRBD2,TGTGCCACGCAGAAGGGGACTAGCGGGGACAATGAGCAGTTCTTC,CATQKGTSGDNEQFF
TRBJ2-3,-,TRBV28,-,TGTGCCAGCAGTCCCAAAGGTACCCCCACAGATACGCAGTATTTT,CASSPKGTPTDTQYF
TRBJ2-4,-,TRBV19,TRBD2,TGTGCCAGTAGCAGCGGGACTACTAAGTTAAGCATTCAGTACTTC,CASSSGTTKLSIQYF
TRBJ2-5,few,TRBV4-2,TRBD1,TGTGCCAGCAGCCAGGGACAGGGTACCGAGACCCAGTACTTC,CASSQGQGTETQYF
TRBJ2-7,-,TRBV7-2,-,TGTGCCAGCAGCTTAGCGCTGATGCGGGCGGGCGAGCAGTACTTC,CASSLALMRAGEQYF
TRBJ2-1,few,TRBV29-1,TRBD1,TGCAGCGTTTACAGGGGCGAAACTTACAATGAGCAGTTCTTC,CSVYRGETYNEQFF
TRBJ2-2,-,TRBV27,-,TGTGCCAGCAGTTACGGGACAGGGGTAGCGGGAGGGGACACCGGGGAGCTGTTTTTT,CASSYGTGVAGGDTGELFF
TRBJ2-1,-,TRBV5-1,-,TGCGCCAGCAGCTTTACTAGCCTGTACAATGAGCAGTTCTTC,CASSFTSLYNEQFF
TRBJ2-1,-,TRBV9,-,TGTGCCAGCAGCGTAGGGGACCCGGACTCCTACAATGAGCAGTTCTTC,CASSVGDPDSYNEQFF
TRBJ1-4,-,TRBV11-2,-,TGTGCCAGCAGCTTCACAGGTGATGAAAAACTGTTTTTT,CASSFTGDEKLFF
TRBJ2-2,once,TRBV2,-,TGTGCCAGCAGTGACGTGGGGGCTAGGAACACCGGGGAGCTGTTTTTT,CASSDVGARNTGELFF
TRBJ2-5,-,TRBV4-1,-,TGCGCCAGCAGCCAAGAAGGTTGGGGTCCTTCAGAGACCCAGTACTTC,CASSQEGWGPSETQYF
TRBJ1-2,-,TRBV15,TRBD1,TGTGCCACCAGCAGCGCCCTGGGACAGCTCTATGGCTACACCTTC,CATSSALGQLYGYTF
TRBJ2-2,-,TRBV7-3,-,TGTGCCAGCAGCTTAAGGGAAGGGCAGATGAACACCGGGGAGCTGTTTTTT,CASSLREGQMNTGELFF
TRBJ1-1,-,TRBV5-1,-,TGCGCCAGCCGCATAGGAGTCGGCACTGAAGCTTTCTTT,CASRIGVGTEAFF
TRBJ2-2,once,TRBV28,-,TGTGCCAGCAGTCCTCGGGACACCAAGACTAGCCGGGGGGAGCTGTTTTTT,CASSPRDTKTSRGELFF
TRBJ2-6,-,TRBV2,-,TGTGCCAGCACTACTGGGGCCAACGTCCTGACTTTC,CASTTGANVLTF
TRBJ2-3,-,TRBV6-6,TRBD1,TGTGCCAGCAGTTACCCCGACAGGGAAGGAGATACGCAGTATTTT,CASSYPDREGDTQYF
TRBJ2-7,-,TRBV18,TRBD1,TGTGCCAGCTCACGGGACAGTTCCTACGAGCAGTACTTC,CASSRDSSYEQYF
TRBJ2-3,-,TRBV19,-,TGTGCCAGTAGTTTGCAGGGAGGTCGGGCAGATACGCAGTATTTT,CASSLQGGRADTQYF
TRBJ1-2,-,TRBV5-6,TRBD1,TGTGCCAGCAGCTTCCGGGACAGGGACGGCTACACCTTC,CASSFRDRDGYTF
TRBJ2-1,-,TRBV5-1,-,TGCGCCAGCAGCTTGGAGGGCCCCCGGGAACAGTTCTTC,CASSLEGPREQFF
TRBJ2-3,-,TRBV9,-,TGTGCCAGCAGCGTAGGGGCGGACTTCCTCACAGATACGCAGTATTTT,CASSVGADFLTDTQYF